This entry concerns a single T cell receptor (beta chain). It is unclear where the CDR3 begins or ends on the DNA, so no DNA is shown, and the CDR3 is as TCRdb lists it. The data are from a study of HIV-infected patients and healthy controls. The germline CDR1 and CDR2 sequences are SQVTM and ANQGSEA. The CDR3 is 12 amino acids in total, end residues counted. One entry per CDR3 protein results from TCRdb running MiXCR on the 5' RACE reads. The table lists tens of thousands of distinct CDR3 sequences, less than 20% of them singletons, with approximately 5.3% in the top ten. The source is a human donor in good health. The sequenced sample was CD4+ T cells from blood. The V gene is TRBV29-1, the J gene TRBJ2-2; the DNA was not used to check the table's D call, TRBD1. CDR3 loop: CSVGRGNGELSF.